A selection of T cell receptor beta chains follows, all from one sample in a study of technical replicates of blood from a handful of donors. Some clones are missing from TCRdb's copy, which holds only in-frame ones; the method was immunoSEQ multiplex PCR. The data contain around 61,000 clones, around 97% of them singletons. Sequenced material: T cells isolated from PBMCs. These TCRs come from a human donor in good health. Each CDR3 is given with its conserved first and last residue. The D gene is left open where the match is weak. Clone size, where shown, is once, few, many, or a class for clones that have expanded.

CASSPVGRGRSYEQYF,TGCGCCAGCAGCCCAGTTGGTAGGGGGCGTTCCTACGAGCAGTACTTC,TRBD1,NA,TRBV4-1,TRBJ2-7
CASSYGGSSEKLFF,TGTGCCAGCAGTTACGGGGGCTCGTCTGAAAAACTGTTTTTT,NA,once,TRBV6-5,TRBJ1-4
CSVDSPGRGGYYEQYF,TGCAGCGTTGACTCTCCCGGGAGAGGGGGCTACTACGAGCAGTACTTC,NA,NA,TRBV29-1,TRBJ2-7
CASSPGETQYF,TGTGCCAGCTCACCAGGCGAGACCCAGTACTTC,NA,NA,TRBV18,TRBJ2-5
CASTKTGEAYYGYTF,TGTGCCAGCACGAAGACAGGGGAGGCATACTATGGCTACACCTTC,TRBD1,NA,TRBV27,TRBJ1-2
CASSIHLAGGTGELFF,TGTGCCAGTAGTATCCATCTAGCGGGGGGCACCGGGGAGCTGTTTTTT,TRBD2,NA,TRBV19,TRBJ2-2
CATSTRKDGVTDTQYF,TGTGCCACCAGCACCCGAAAAGACGGAGTCACAGATACGCAGTATTTT,NA,NA,TRBV15,TRBJ2-3
CSVHVQGQAFF,TGCAGCGTCCATGTACAGGGACAAGCTTTCTTT,NA,NA,TRBV29-1,TRBJ1-1
CAVTGGPVNTEAFF,TGTGCAGTTACAGGAGGGCCCGTGAACACTGAAGCTTTCTTT,NA,NA,TRBV2,TRBJ1-1
CASSFDRVGYEQYF,TGTGCCAGCAGCTTTGACAGGGTAGGCTACGAGCAGTACTTC,TRBD1,NA,TRBV5-4,TRBJ2-7
CASSLAPGQGQGNTEAFF,TGTGCCAGCAGCTTAGCACCGGGACAGGGGCAGGGGAACACTGAAGCTTTCTTT,TRBD1,NA,TRBV7-9,TRBJ1-1
CASSVDRANEQFF,TGTGCCAGCAGTGTCGACAGGGCTAATGAGCAGTTCTTC,TRBD1,NA,TRBV27,TRBJ2-1
CASSFPRQEQYF,TGTGCCAGCAGCTTTCCTAGGCAGGAGCAGTACTTC,NA,NA,TRBV5-6,TRBJ2-7
CASSRSWQNTEAFF,TGTGCCAGCAGCCGAAGTTGGCAGAACACTGAAGCTTTCTTT,NA,NA,TRBV5-5,TRBJ1-1
CASREQGKSYEQYF,TGTGCCAGCAGGGAACAGGGAAAATCCTACGAGCAGTACTTC,NA,NA,TRBV28,TRBJ2-7
CASSWRDSSFSEQFF,TGCGCCAGCAGCTGGCGGGACTCCAGTTTTAGTGAGCAGTTCTTC,NA,NA,TRBV5-1,TRBJ2-1
CASSDSRKETQYF,TGTGCCAGCAGTGACTCTAGGAAAGAGACCCAGTACTTC,NA,NA,TRBV2,TRBJ2-5
CASSRGGTGVSYEQYF,TGCGCCAGCAGCCGGGGAGGGACAGGGGTCTCCTACGAGCAGTACTTC,TRBD1,NA,TRBV5-1,TRBJ2-7
CASSSLLLRQGGYEQYF,TGTGCCAGCAGTTCCCTTCTACTCAGACAGGGGGGATACGAGCAGTACTTC,TRBD1,once,TRBV28,TRBJ2-7
CASRVSYEQYF,TGTGCTAGCCGGGTCTCCTACGAGCAGTACTTC,NA,NA,TRBV28,TRBJ2-7